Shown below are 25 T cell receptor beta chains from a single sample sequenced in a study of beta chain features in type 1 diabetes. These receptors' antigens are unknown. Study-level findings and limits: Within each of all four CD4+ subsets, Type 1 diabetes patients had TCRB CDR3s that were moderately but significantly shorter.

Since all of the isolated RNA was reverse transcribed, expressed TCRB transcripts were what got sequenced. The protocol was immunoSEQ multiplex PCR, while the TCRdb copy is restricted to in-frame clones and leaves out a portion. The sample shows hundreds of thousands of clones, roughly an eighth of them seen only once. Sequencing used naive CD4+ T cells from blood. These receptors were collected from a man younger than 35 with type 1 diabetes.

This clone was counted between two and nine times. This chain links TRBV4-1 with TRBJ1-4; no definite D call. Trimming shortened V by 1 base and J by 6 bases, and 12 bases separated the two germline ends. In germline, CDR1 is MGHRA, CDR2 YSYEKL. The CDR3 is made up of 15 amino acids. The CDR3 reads CASSQGWGRDEKLFF. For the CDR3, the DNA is TGCGCCAGCAGCCAAGGTTGGGGTCGCGATGAAAAACTGTTTTTT.

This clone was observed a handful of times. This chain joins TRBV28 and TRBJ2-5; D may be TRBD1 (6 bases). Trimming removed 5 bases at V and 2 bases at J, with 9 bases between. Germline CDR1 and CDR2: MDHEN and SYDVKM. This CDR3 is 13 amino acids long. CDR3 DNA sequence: TGTGCCAGCAGTGGACAGCCTCAAGAGACCCAGTACTTC. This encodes CASSGQPQETQYF.

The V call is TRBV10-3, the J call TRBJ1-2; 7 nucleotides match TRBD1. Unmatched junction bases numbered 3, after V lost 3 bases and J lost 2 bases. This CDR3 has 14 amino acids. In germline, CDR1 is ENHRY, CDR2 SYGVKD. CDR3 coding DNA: TGTGCCATCAGTGACTCGGGACAGAACTATGGCTACACCTTC. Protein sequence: CAISDSGQNYGYTF.

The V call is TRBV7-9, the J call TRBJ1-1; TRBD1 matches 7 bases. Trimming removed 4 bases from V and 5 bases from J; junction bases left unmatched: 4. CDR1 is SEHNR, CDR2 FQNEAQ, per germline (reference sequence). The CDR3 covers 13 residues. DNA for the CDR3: TGTGCCAGCAGCTCAGGGGGTGGTACTGAAGCTTTCTTT. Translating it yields CASSSGGGTEAFF.

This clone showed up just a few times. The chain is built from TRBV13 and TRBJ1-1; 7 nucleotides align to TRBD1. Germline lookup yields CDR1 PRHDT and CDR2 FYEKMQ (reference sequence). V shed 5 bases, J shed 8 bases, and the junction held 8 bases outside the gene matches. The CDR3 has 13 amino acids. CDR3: CASSLTTGKEAFF. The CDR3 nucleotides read TGTGCCAGCAGCCTAACGACAGGGAAAGAAGCTTTCTTT.

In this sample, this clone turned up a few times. In nucleotides, the CDR3 is TGTGCCAGCAGCCCGGGGGGCAGGGGTTCGGATGAGCAGTTCTTC. Translated: CASSPGGRGSDEQFF. The chain joins TRBV5-4 to TRBJ2-1; possibly TRBD2 for D (7 bases). Germline V gene sequence: CDR1 SGHNT, CDR2 YYREEE (reference sequence). V was clipped by 4 bases and J by 8 bases, with 19 bases between them. The CDR3 is 15 residues long.

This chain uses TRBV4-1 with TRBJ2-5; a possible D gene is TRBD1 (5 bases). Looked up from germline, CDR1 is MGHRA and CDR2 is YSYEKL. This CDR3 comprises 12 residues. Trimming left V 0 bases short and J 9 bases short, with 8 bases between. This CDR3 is CASSQEGRAQYF. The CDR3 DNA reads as TGCGCCAGCAGCCAAGAGGGGCGAGCCCAGTACTTC.

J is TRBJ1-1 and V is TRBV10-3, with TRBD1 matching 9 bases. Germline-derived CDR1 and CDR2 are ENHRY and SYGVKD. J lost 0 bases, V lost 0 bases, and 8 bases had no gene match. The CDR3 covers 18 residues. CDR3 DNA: TGTGCCATCAGTGAGTCGGGGGACAGGGCCCTCCTGAACACTGAAGCTTTCTTT. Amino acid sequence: CAISESGDRALLNTEAFF.

The CDR3 is CASSFDGLRGNEQFF. DNA of the CDR3: TGTGCCAGCAGCTTTGATGGACTGAGGGGCAATGAGCAGTTCTTC. The chain couples TRBV7-3 to TRBJ2-1; D possibly matches TRBD1 or TRBD2 (5 bases each). The CDR3 is made up of 15 amino acids. Germline CDR1 is SGHTA and CDR2 is FQGTGA. With 3 bases removed from V and 6 bases from J, the gap between germline ends came to 15 bases. The full variable domain, with the rest looked up from reference TRBV7-3 and TRBJ2-1, is GAGVSQTPSNKVTEKGKYVELRCDPISGHTALYWYRQSLGQGPEFLIYFQGTGAADDSGLPNDRFFAVRPEGSVSTLKIQRTERGDSAVYLCASSFDGLRGNEQFFGPGTRLTVL.

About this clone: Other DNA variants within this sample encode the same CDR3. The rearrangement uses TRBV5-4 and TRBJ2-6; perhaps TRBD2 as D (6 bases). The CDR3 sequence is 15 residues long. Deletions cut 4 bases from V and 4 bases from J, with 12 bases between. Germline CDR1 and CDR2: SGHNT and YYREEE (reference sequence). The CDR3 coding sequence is TGTGCCAGCAGCCCCGGGGGAGCCGGGGCCAACGTCCTGACTTTC. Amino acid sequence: CASSPGGAGANVLTF.

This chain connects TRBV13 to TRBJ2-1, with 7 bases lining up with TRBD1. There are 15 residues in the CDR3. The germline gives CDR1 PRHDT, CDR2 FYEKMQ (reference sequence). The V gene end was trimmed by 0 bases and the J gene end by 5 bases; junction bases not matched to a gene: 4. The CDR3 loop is CASSLGDRDDNEQFF. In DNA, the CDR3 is TGTGCCAGCAGCTTAGGAGACAGGGATGACAATGAGCAGTTCTTC.

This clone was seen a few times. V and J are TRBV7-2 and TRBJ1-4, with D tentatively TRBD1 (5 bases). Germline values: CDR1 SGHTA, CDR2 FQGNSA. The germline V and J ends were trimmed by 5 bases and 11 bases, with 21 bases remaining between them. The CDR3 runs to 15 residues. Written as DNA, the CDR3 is TGTGCCAGCAGCCCCTCTATGGGGGACTACATTAAACTGTTTTTT. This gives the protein CASSPSMGDYIKLFF.

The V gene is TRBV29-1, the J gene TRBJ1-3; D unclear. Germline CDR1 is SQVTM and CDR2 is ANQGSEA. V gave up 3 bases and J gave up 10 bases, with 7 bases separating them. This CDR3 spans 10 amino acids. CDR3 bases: TGCAGCGTTGATATTGGGACCATATATTTT. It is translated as CSVDIGTIYF.

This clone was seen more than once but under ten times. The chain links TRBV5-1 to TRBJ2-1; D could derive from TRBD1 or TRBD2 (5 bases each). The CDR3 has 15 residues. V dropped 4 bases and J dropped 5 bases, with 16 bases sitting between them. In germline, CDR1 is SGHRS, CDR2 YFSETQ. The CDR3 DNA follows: TGCGCCAGCAGCCCGTCGGGGCATGGGAACAATGAGCAGTTCTTC. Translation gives CASSPSGHGNNEQFF.

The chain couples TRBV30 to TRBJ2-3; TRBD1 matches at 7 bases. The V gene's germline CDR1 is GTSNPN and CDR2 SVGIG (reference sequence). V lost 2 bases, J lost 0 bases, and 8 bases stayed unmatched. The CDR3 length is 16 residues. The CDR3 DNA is TGTGCCTGGAGTTTAGGGACAGTCTATAGCACAGATACGCAGTATTTT. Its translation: CAWSLGTVYSTDTQYF. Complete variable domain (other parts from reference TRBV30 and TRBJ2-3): SQTIHQWPATLVQPVGSPLSLECTVEGTSNPNLYWYRQAAGRGLQLLFYSVGIGQISSEVPQNLSASRPQDRQFILSSKKLLLSDSGFYLCAWSLGTVYSTDTQYFGPGTRLTVL.

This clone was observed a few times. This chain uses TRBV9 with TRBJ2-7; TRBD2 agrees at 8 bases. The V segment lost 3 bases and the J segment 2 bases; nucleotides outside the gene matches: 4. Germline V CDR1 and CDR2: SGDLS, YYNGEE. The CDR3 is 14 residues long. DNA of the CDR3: TGTGCCAGCAGCGCGACTAGCGCTACCTACGAGCAGTACTTC. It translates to CASSATSATYEQYF. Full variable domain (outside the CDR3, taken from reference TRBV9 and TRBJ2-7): DSGVTQTPKHLITATGQRVTLRCSPRSGDLSVYWYQQSLDQGLQFLIQYYNGEERAKGNILERFSAQQFPDLHSELNLSSLELGDSALYFCASSATSATYEQYFGPGTRLTVT.

The CDR3, as DNA: TGTGCCTGGAGTTTGGAAAACACCATATATTTT. This encodes CAWSLENTIYF. V usage is TRBV30 and J usage is TRBJ1-3, with D unresolved. Germline CDR1 reads GTSNPN; CDR2 reads SVGIG (reference sequence). The CDR3 has 11 residues. V lost 2 bases and J 6 bases, leaving 5 bases between the germline ends.

The CDR3 loop is CASSPGPQGRETQYF. The CDR3 DNA is TGTGCCAGCAGCCCTGGGCCCCAGGGGAGGGAGACCCAGTACTTC. The V call is TRBV7-2, the J call TRBJ2-5; tentatively, D is TRBD1 or TRBD2 (6 bases each). Germline V lookup: CDR1 SGHTA, CDR2 FQGNSA. The V gene lost 5 bases and the J gene lost 5 bases, with 18 bases spanning the gap. This CDR3 region has 15 residues. Filled out from reference TRBV7-2 and TRBJ2-5, the complete variable domain reads GAGVSQSPSNKVTEKGKDVELRCDPISGHTALYWYRQSLGQGLEFLIYFQGNSAPDKSGLPSDRFSAERTGGSVSTLTIQRTQQEDSAVYLCASSPGPQGRETQYFGPGTRLLVL.

Written as DNA, the CDR3 is TGTGCCATCAGTCGCGGCCAAGCGGAACAAGAGACCCAGTACTTC. This translates into CAISRGQAEQETQYF. This sequence joins TRBV10-3 and TRBJ2-5; TRBD2 is a possible D gene (5 bases). Germline values: CDR1 ENHRY, CDR2 SYGVKD. V dropped 5 bases and J dropped 2 bases, with 15 bases sitting between them. The CDR3 is 15 residues long.

The CDR3 reads CSVARRLSKNYEQYF. The DNA of the CDR3 is TGCAGCGTCGCCAGGCGGTTGTCAAAAAACTACGAGCAGTACTTC. This chain links TRBV29-1 with TRBJ2-7; no clear D gene. CDR1 SQVTM and CDR2 ANQGSEA come from the germline V gene. Trimming pared 6 bases from V and 3 bases from J, leaving 21 bases between. CDR3 size: 15 residues.

The CDR3 protein is CASRQALNTGELFF. CDR3 in DNA: TGTGCCAGCCGACAGGCGCTGAACACCGGGGAGCTGTTTTTT. This rearrangement joins TRBV2 to TRBJ2-2, with a tentative D call TRBD1 (6 bases). This CDR3 comprises 14 residues. Trimming shortened V by 8 bases and J by 1 base, and 11 bases separated the two germline ends. Germline V gene lookup returns CDR1 SNHLY and CDR2 FYNNEI.

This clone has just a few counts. The CDR3 loop reads CSVEHRPAYGYTF. The CDR3 nucleotides read TGCAGCGTTGAACACAGGCCTGCCTATGGCTACACCTTC. The chain joins TRBV29-1 to TRBJ1-2, with TRBD1 as a possible D gene (5 bases). The CDR3 runs 13 residues. Germline lookup yields CDR1 SQVTM and CDR2 ANQGSEA. V dropped 2 bases and J dropped 4 bases, with 11 bases sitting between them.

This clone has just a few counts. CDR3 nucleotides: TGTGCCAGCAGCCCAAGCGGGGTGACAGATACGCAGTATTTT. It is translated as CASSPSGVTDTQYF. The chain uses TRBV7-9 and TRBJ2-3; 7 nucleotides line up with TRBD2. J lost 3 bases, V lost 5 bases, and 5 bases had no gene match. This CDR3 is 14 amino acids long. The germline V gene has CDR1 SEHNR and CDR2 FQNEAQ (reference sequence).

CDR3 residues: CASSLPILSYEQYF. The DNA of the CDR3 is TGTGCCAGCAGCTTACCCATCCTGTCCTACGAGCAGTACTTC. The rearrangement uses TRBV13 and TRBJ2-7; no reliable D call. Germline loops: CDR1 PRHDT, CDR2 FYEKMQ (reference sequence). The CDR3 is made up of 14 amino acids. V lost 2 bases, J lost 1 base, and 9 bases lay in between.

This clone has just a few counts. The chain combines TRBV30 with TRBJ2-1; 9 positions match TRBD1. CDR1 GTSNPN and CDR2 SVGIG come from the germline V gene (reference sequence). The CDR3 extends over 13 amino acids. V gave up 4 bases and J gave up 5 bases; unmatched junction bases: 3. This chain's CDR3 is CAWNRGPHNEQFF. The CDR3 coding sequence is TGTGCCTGGAACAGGGGGCCACACAATGAGCAGTTCTTC.